The 16 T cell receptor beta chains reported below all come from one sample, sequenced in a study of low-dose radiotherapy and immunotherapy resistance in tumors. Primers used for first-strand cDNA, a TRAV- and TRBV-specific set, covered both alpha and beta chains. PCR amplification of the TCRs was performed with Phusion for 15 to 25 PCR cycles, and it relied on a constant-region primer together with a V-primer adapter. TCRdb re-called the reads with MiXCR, one entry per CDR3 protein. The table has roughly 10,000 distinct CDR3 sequences, 50% to 70% seen once. The origin of the receptors is a human donor with advanced metastatic prostate, ovarian, gallbladder or colorectal cancer (not recorded which). This table probably holds off-target reads from a library built for another chain.

The chain links TRBV6-2 or TRBV6-3 to TRBJ2-1; 8 bases fit TRBD1. The junction had 17 bases not matched to a gene; V was cut back by 5 bases and J by 2 bases. The germline V gene encodes CDR1 MNHEY and CDR2 SVGEGT. This CDR3 is 19 amino acids long. This CDR3 is CASSEATDRAYGTYNEQFF. In DNA, the CDR3 is TGTGCCAGCAGTGAAGCAACGGACAGGGCGTATGGCACCTACAATGAGCAGTTCTTC.

V gene TRBV7-9 combines with J gene TRBJ2-3; TRBD2 aligns across 9 bases. The CDR3 loop spans 15 amino acids. V was clipped by 5 bases and J by 3 bases; unmatched bases: 6. Per germline, CDR1 SEHNR and CDR2 FQNEAQ (reference sequence). This CDR3 is CASSLLAGMTDTQYF. The CDR3 DNA reads TGTGCCAGCAGCCTTCTAGCGGGAATGACAGATACGCAGTATTTT. The entire variable domain, with the rest obtained from reference TRBV7-9 and TRBJ2-3, is as follows: DTGVSQNPRHKITKRGQNVTFRCDPISEHNRLYWYRQTLGQGPEFLTYFQNEAQLEKSRLLSDRFSAERPKGSFSTLEIQRTEQGDSAMYLCASSLLAGMTDTQYFGPGTRLTVL.

V gene TRBV9 combines with J gene TRBJ2-2; D unresolved. This CDR3 spans 13 amino acids. Looked up from germline, CDR1 is SGDLS and CDR2 is YYNGEE. V was cut by 0 bases and J by 8 bases, with 8 bases left in between. The CDR3 bases are TGTGCCAGCAGCGTAGCGGCGCAGGGGGAGCTGTTTTTT. Amino acids: CASSVAAQGELFF.

This clonotype was recorded once. This chain uses TRBV2 with TRBJ2-1; unclear D gene. This CDR3 has 14 residues. CDR1 SNHLY and CDR2 FYNNEI come from the germline V gene. Deletions cut 6 bases from V and 8 bases from J, with 17 bases between. CDR3 protein: CASRRLDNWHEQFF. The CDR3 DNA is TGTGCCAGCAGGCGGCTAGATAACTGGCATGAGCAGTTCTTC.

The chain is built from TRBV7-2 and TRBJ1-3; 8 bases map to TRBD1. Germline CDR1 is SGHTA and CDR2 is FQGNSA. This CDR3 has 16 amino acids. With 5 bases clipped from V and 0 bases from J, the junction kept 6 bases outside the gene matches. The CDR3 spells CASSPDRASSGNTIYF. The CDR3 coding sequence is TGTGCCAGCAGCCCGGACAGGGCTAGCTCTGGAAACACCATATATTTT.

This chain connects TRBV11-3 to TRBJ2-3, with a weak D call TRBD1 (5 bases). CDR1 is SGHNT, CDR2 YENEEA, per germline. Trimming cost V 5 bases and J 3 bases, with 18 bases left between them. The CDR3 has 16 residues. The DNA for the CDR3 is TGTGCCAGCAGCGTCTCCGGGCTTCCAGGGACAGATACGCAGTATTTT. This encodes CASSVSGLPGTDTQYF.

This clonotype is a singleton in its sample. This sequence joins TRBV5-1 and TRBJ1-2; D remains ambiguous. V was trimmed by 0 bases and J by 5 bases, leaving 8 bases between them. The germline V gene has CDR1 SGHRS and CDR2 YFSETQ. This CDR3 contains 13 residues. CDR3 DNA: TGCGCCAGCAGCTTGGCCCAGGCATATGGCTACACCTTC. It specifies CASSLAQAYGYTF.

The genes are TRBV11-3 and TRBJ2-1, with TRBD2 matching 8 bases. The germline CDR1 and CDR2 sequences are SGHNT and YENEEA. After removal of 5 bases from V and 3 bases from J, the junction contained 9 bases not matched to a gene. This CDR3 region has 16 residues. CDR3 sequence: CASSAGGQERYNEQFF. CDR3 nucleotide sequence: TGTGCCAGCAGCGCGGGGGGTCAGGAGCGCTACAATGAGCAGTTCTTC. The full variable domain, in which reference TRBV11-3 and TRBJ2-1 provide the parts outside the CDR3, is EAGVVQSPRYKIIEKKQPVAFWCNPISGHNTLYWYLQNLGQGPELLIRYENEEAVDDSQLPKDRFSAERLKGVDSTLKIQPAELGDSAVYLCASSAGGQERYNEQFFGPGTRLTVL.

The chain couples TRBV6-2 or TRBV6-3 to TRBJ2-7; D possibly matches TRBD1 or TRBD2 (6 bases each). CDR1 and CDR2 (germline): MNHEY, SVGEGT. This CDR3 has 18 amino acids. The V end lost 3 bases, the J end lost 2 bases, and 23 bases lay between the germline ends. This CDR3 is CASSYPGAPRRDAYEQYF. The CDR3 coding sequence is TGTGCCAGCAGTTATCCGGGGGCTCCCAGAAGAGACGCCTACGAGCAGTACTTC.

The V and J genes are TRBV5-1 and TRBJ2-7, with D perhaps TRBD2 (5 bases). The CDR3 extends over 14 amino acids. Trimming shortened V by 0 bases and J by 5 bases, and 12 bases separated the two germline ends. Germline values: CDR1 SGHRS, CDR2 YFSETQ. The CDR3 nucleotides read TGCGCCAGCAGCTTGGGCGGGCGCCGGAACGAGCAGTACTTC. Translated: CASSLGGRRNEQYF.

V usage is TRBV9 and J usage is TRBJ2-6; D is undetermined. Germline V gene data show CDR1 as SGDLS and CDR2 as YYNGEE. V was clipped by 1 base and J by 2 bases, with 7 bases between them. The CDR3 covers 15 residues. The CDR3 region has the DNA TGTGCCAGCAGCGTAACCGCGGCTGGGGCCAACGTCCTGACTTTC. Protein product: CASSVTAAGANVLTF.

This clonotype was detected only a few times. This sequence joins TRBV24-1 and TRBJ2-1, with TRBD2 matching over 13 bases. The J segment lost 9 bases and the V segment lost 3 bases, leaving 4 bases of the junction unmatched. In germline, CDR1 is KGHDR, CDR2 SFDVKD. The CDR3 loop spans 15 amino acids. The CDR3 region has the DNA TGTGCCACCAGTGATACTAGCGGGAGGGCCTTTGAGCAGTTCTTC. Encoded protein: CATSDTSGRAFEQFF.

The chain links TRBV19 to TRBJ1-1; TRBD1 matches 8 bases. Trimming at V came to 4 bases and at J to 8 bases, leaving 6 bases not matched to a gene. The germline V gene has CDR1 LNHDA and CDR2 SQIVND (reference sequence). CDR3 length: 13 residues. The CDR3 DNA sequence: TGTGCCAGTAGTAAGATCGGACAGGGAGAAGCTTTCTTT. Protein: CASSKIGQGEAFF.

V is TRBV6-6 and J is TRBJ1-4, with a weak D call TRBD1 (5 bases). The CDR3 consists of 15 residues. The V end lost 10 bases, the J end lost 4 bases, and 19 bases lay between the germline ends. Per germline, CDR1 MNHNY and CDR2 SVGAGI (reference sequence). Here the CDR3 reads CATALTTEFNEKLFF. The CDR3 DNA is TGTGCCACCGCTCTGACGACAGAATTTAATGAAAAACTGTTTTTT.

This chain joins TRBV12-3 or TRBV12-4 and TRBJ1-5; D is unresolved. V was pared by 3 bases and J by 5 bases, with 11 bases between. The CDR3 runs 14 residues. The CDR3 nucleotides read TGTGCCAGCAGTTTGATGCCAGCTGATCAGCCCCAGCATTTT. The encoded protein is CASSLMPADQPQHF.

V usage is TRBV20-1 and J usage is TRBJ1-2; D may be TRBD1 (6 bases). This CDR3 has 14 amino acids. Germline V lookup: CDR1 DFQATT, CDR2 SNEGSKA (reference sequence). Trimming shortened V by 1 base and J by 4 bases, and 13 bases separated the two germline ends. The DNA for the CDR3 is TGCAGTGCTAGAGTACAGGGTGTAGGCTATGGCTACACCTTC. Protein: CSARVQGVGYGYTF.